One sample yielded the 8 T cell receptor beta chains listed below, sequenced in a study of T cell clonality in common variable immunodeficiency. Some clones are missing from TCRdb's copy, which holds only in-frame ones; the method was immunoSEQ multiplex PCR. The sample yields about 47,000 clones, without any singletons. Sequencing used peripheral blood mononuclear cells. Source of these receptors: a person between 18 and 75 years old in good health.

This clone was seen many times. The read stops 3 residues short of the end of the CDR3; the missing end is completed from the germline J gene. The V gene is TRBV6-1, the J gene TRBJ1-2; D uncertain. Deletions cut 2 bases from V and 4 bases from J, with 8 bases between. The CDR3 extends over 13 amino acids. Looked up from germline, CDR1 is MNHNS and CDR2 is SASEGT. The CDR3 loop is CASSELSSYGYTF. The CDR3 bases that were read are TGTGCCAGCAGTGAATTATCCAGCTATGGC.

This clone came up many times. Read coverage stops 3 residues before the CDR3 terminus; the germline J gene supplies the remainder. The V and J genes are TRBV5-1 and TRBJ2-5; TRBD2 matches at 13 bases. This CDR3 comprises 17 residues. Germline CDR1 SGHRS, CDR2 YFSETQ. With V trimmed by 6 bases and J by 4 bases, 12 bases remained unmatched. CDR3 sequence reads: CASTHRGLAGAGETQYF. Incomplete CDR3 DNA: TGCGCCAGCACCCACCGCGGACTAGCGGGGGCAGGAGAGACC.

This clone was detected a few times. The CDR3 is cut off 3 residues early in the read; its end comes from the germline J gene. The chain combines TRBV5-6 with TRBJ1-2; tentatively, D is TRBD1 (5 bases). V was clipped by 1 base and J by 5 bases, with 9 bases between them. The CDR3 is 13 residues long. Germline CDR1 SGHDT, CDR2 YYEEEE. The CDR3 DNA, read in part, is TGTGCCAGCAGCTTGATCAGGGCTTATGGC. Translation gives CASSLIRAYG. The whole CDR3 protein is CASSLIRAYGYTF.

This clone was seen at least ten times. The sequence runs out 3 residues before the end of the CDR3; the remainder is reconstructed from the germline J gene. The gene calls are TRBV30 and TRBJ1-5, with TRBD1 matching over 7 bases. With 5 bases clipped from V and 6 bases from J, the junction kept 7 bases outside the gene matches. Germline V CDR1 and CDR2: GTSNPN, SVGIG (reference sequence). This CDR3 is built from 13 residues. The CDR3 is CAWGDRRGQPQHF. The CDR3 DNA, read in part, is TGTGCCTGGGGGGACAGACGGGGTCAGCCC.

CDR3 DNA (partial): TGTGCCTGGAGTTCAGGGAAATGGACA. Translated, it gives CAWSSGKWT. The entire CDR3 reads CAWSSGKWTAFF. This rearrangement joins TRBV30 to TRBJ1-1; the D gene is possibly TRBD1 (5 bases). With the read ending 3 residues before the CDR3 end, the germline J gene is used to fill in that end. The CDR3 has 12 residues. CDR1 is GTSNPN, CDR2 SVGIG, per germline (reference sequence).

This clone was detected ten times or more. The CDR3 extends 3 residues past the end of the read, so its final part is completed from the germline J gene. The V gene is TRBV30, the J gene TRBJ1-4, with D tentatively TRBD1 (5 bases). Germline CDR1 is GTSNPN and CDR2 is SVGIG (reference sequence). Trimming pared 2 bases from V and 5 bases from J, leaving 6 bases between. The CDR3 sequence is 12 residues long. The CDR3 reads CAWSKGNEKLFF. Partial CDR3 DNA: TGTGCCTGGAGTAAGGGGAATGAAAAA.

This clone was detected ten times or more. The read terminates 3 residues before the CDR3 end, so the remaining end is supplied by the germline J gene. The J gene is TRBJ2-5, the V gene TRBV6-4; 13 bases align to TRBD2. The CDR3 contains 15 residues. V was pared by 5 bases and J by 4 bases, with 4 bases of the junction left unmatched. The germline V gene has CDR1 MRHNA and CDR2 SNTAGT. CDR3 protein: CASSTSGGAGETQYF. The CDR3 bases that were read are TGTGCCAGCAGTACTAGCGGGGGGGCCGGAGAGACC.

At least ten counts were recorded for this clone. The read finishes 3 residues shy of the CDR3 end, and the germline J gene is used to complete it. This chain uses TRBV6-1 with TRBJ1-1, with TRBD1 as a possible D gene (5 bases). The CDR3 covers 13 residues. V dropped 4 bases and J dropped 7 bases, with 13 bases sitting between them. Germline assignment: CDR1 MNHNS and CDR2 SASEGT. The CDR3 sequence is CASSVAGQGEAFF. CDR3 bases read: TGTGCCAGCAGTGTGGCCGGGCAGGGTGAA.